The 32 T cell receptor beta chains below all came from one sample that was sequenced in a study of cytomegalovirus exposure and HLA in healthy donors. 60 Vbeta and 13 Jbeta primers were used in PCR. Here immunoSEQ multiplex PCR was the method, and the copy in TCRdb shows in-frame clones only, minus some. The profile covers approximately 100,000 clones, with approximately 70% appearing a single time and roughly 3.5% taken by the ten largest. The sample taken for sequencing was PBMCs. Receptors originate from a woman between 50 and 59 years old in good health and CMV-seronegative.

This rearrangement joins TRBV10-1 to TRBJ2-3; 11 positions agree with TRBD2. V lost 6 bases to trimming and J lost 2 bases; unmatched junction nucleotides: 7. The CDR3 is 16 residues long. From germline, CDR1 is WNHNN and CDR2 SYGVQD (reference sequence). CDR3 in amino acids: CASSLRLAGNTDTQYF. The CDR3 DNA reads TGCGCCAGCAGCCTAAGACTAGCGGGGAACACAGATACGCAGTATTTT.

The chain couples TRBV2 to TRBJ2-5; D may be TRBD1 (5 bases). The DNA end is a closer match to TRBJ2-7, so the J assignment may be wrong. The germline V gene encodes CDR1 SNHLY and CDR2 FYNNEI. The CDR3 extends over 16 amino acids. CDR3 in DNA: TGTGCCAGCAGTGACGGAGACAGCAAAGGGCCCTACGAGCAGTACTTC. Translation: CASSDGDSKGPYEQYF.

CDR3 sequence reads: CASSLLADSYGYTF. In nucleotides, the CDR3 is TGCGCCAGCAGCTTACTCGCTGACAGCTATGGCTACACCTTC. V and J are TRBV5-1 and TRBJ1-2, with a weak D call TRBD1 (5 bases). From germline, CDR1 is SGHRS and CDR2 YFSETQ. This CDR3 is 14 amino acids long. Deletions cut 2 bases from V and 4 bases from J, with 12 bases between.

The chain has TRBV10-2 and TRBJ1-2; D remains ambiguous. This CDR3 comprises 14 residues. Germline V gene lookup returns CDR1 WSHSY and CDR2 SAAADI. The germline V and J ends were trimmed by 0 bases and 2 bases, with 7 bases remaining between them. CDR3 nucleotide sequence: TGCGCCAGCAGTGAGTCATGGCCAAACTATGGCTACACCTTC. This sequence encodes CASSESWPNYGYTF.

The CDR3 loop reads CSVVSGVFDGYTF. The DNA of the CDR3 is TGCAGCGTTGTTAGCGGGGTCTTTGATGGCTACACCTTC. The chain joins TRBV29-1 to TRBJ1-2; D is unresolved. The V gene lost 4 bases and the J gene lost 6 bases, with 15 bases spanning the gap. The CDR3 runs to 13 residues. The germline CDR1 and CDR2 sequences are SQVTM and ANQGSEA.

The chain is built from TRBV19 and TRBJ1-2; tentative D call: TRBD1 (6 bases). The V and J ends lost 6 bases and 7 bases respectively, with 18 bases between them. The CDR3 totals 14 residues. CDR1 LNHDA and CDR2 SQIVND come from the germline V gene (reference sequence). The CDR3 sequence: CASRGHRDWFGYTF. In DNA, the CDR3 is TGTGCCAGTAGAGGGCACAGGGATTGGTTTGGCTACACCTTC.

The CDR3 nucleotides read TGTGCCAGCAGTGATCAGGGGGCGCGGGTCACTGAAGCTTTCTTT. This codes for CASSDQGARVTEAFF. The rearrangement uses TRBV2 and TRBJ1-1; TRBD1 matches at 8 bases. V lost 3 bases and J lost 4; bases outside the gene matches: 7. Germline V CDR1 and CDR2: SNHLY, FYNNEI. CDR3 length: 15 residues. Full variable domain (missing parts from reference TRBV2 and TRBJ1-1): EPEVTQTPSHQVTQMGQEVILRCVPISNHLYFYWYRQILGQKVEFLVSFYNNEISEKSEIFDDQFSVERPDGSNFTLKIRSTKLEDSAMYFCASSDQGARVTEAFFGQGTRLTVV.

The chain recombines TRBV5-1 with TRBJ2-2; 11 nucleotides agree with TRBD1. V shed 7 bases, J shed 9 bases, and the junction held 20 bases outside the gene matches. The CDR3 length is 18 residues. Per germline, CDR1 SGHRS and CDR2 YFSETQ. CDR3 DNA sequence: TGCGCCAGCGGCGGACAGGGGGCGCCCGGGTCGGGGATCCGGGAGCTGTTTTTT. Amino acids: CASGGQGAPGSGIRELFF.

The genes are TRBV6-1 and TRBJ2-7; D is unresolved. Looked up from germline, CDR1 is MNHNS and CDR2 is SASEGT. The V gene lost 3 bases and the J gene lost 2 bases, with 8 bases spanning the gap. The CDR3 has 13 amino acids. CDR3 in DNA: TGTGCCAGCAGTGAGGGCAGACCCTACGAGCAGTACTTC. As protein: CASSEGRPYEQYF.

This clone came up once. This rearrangement joins TRBV6-1 to TRBJ2-4, with D perhaps TRBD1 (5 bases). Germline CDR1 MNHNS, CDR2 SASEGT. The CDR3 is 14 residues long. V was trimmed by 2 bases and J by 1 base, leaving 6 bases between them. The CDR3 bases are TGTGCCAGCAGTGAACCAGGGGCCAAAAACATTCAGTACTTC. Translated: CASSEPGAKNIQYF.

The chain employs TRBV5-1 and TRBJ2-3; 10 bases are a match to TRBD2. The CDR3 spans 15 residues. Germline V CDR1 and CDR2: SGHRS, YFSETQ. J was trimmed by 6 bases and V by 2 bases; bases with no gene match: 6. CDR3 DNA sequence: TGCGCCAGCAGCTTTAGCGGGGGGCCCGGGGATACGCAGTATTTT. This gives the protein CASSFSGGPGDTQYF.

The rearrangement joins TRBV5-1 to TRBJ2-3, with D maybe TRBD1 (6 bases). The CDR3 length is 17 residues. Between the trimmed V and J ends, which lost 4 bases and 2 bases, there was a span of 20 bases. Germline CDR1 SGHRS, CDR2 YFSETQ. CDR3 amino acids: CASSRSYRTEATDTQYF. The CDR3 region has the DNA TGCGCCAGCAGCCGATCTTATAGGACAGAGGCCACAGATACGCAGTATTTT.

J is TRBJ2-4 and V is TRBV18; 11 nucleotides line up with TRBD2. The J segment lost 7 bases and the V segment lost 5 bases, leaving 7 bases of the junction unmatched. The CDR3 has 15 amino acids. From germline, CDR1 is KGHSH and CDR2 LQKENI. The CDR3 region is CASSFSGRAENIQYF. The CDR3 coding sequence is TGTGCCAGCTCATTTAGCGGGAGGGCCGAGAACATTCAGTACTTC.

This chain connects TRBV4-1 to TRBJ1-2; no reliable D call. Trimming took off 3 bases at V and 7 bases at J, with 18 bases between the two ends. Germline lookup yields CDR1 MGHRA and CDR2 YSYEKL. The CDR3 is 15 residues long. DNA of the CDR3: TGCGCCAGCAGCCATCCGCGGGCCGGCGGCACTGGCTACACCTTC. It codes for CASSHPRAGGTGYTF.

The chain is built from TRBV7-6 and TRBJ2-1; weak D call: TRBD2 (6 bases). V dropped 5 bases and J dropped 6 bases, with 20 bases sitting between them. Looked up from germline, CDR1 is SGHVS and CDR2 is FNYEAQ. The length of the CDR3 is 16 residues. Here the CDR3 DNA reads TGTGCCAGCAGCCCTACGGTTCCGGGAGCTTCCAATGAGCAGTTCTTC. Protein: CASSPTVPGASNEQFF.

The chain uses TRBV10-1 and TRBJ1-1; 7 bases line up with TRBD1. V trimming: 0 bases; J trimming: 8 bases; junction bases outside the gene matches: 6. The CDR3 runs 14 residues. Germline V gives CDR1 WNHNN, CDR2 SYGVQD (reference sequence). CDR3 protein: CASSESMIGGEAFF. Here the CDR3 DNA reads TGCGCCAGCAGTGAGTCAATGATAGGGGGCGAAGCTTTCTTT.

This chain connects TRBV28 to TRBJ1-5; 7 nucleotides match TRBD1. V shed 6 bases, J shed 3 bases, and the junction held 11 bases outside the gene matches. Germline V gives CDR1 MDHEN, CDR2 SYDVKM. This CDR3 has 16 residues. CDR3 nucleotide sequence: TGTGCCAGCAGGCCATCGAACAGGGGTGACAATCAGCCCCAGCATTTT. Its translation: CASRPSNRGDNQPQHF.

This clone has only a few counts. The same CDR3 arises from other DNA sequences in this sample as well. This chain connects TRBV13 to TRBJ2-3, with 10 bases lining up with TRBD2. CDR1 is PRHDT, CDR2 FYEKMQ, per germline (reference sequence). The CDR3 is 16 residues long. The V and J ends lost 5 bases and 0 bases, in that order; junction bases with no gene match: 5. The DNA for the CDR3 is TGTGCCAGCAGCAGAGGACTAGCGGAGAGCACAGATACGCAGTATTTT. Protein sequence: CASSRGLAESTDTQYF.

This clone has a handful of counts. The rearrangement uses TRBV18 and TRBJ2-3; 11 nucleotides match TRBD1. CDR1 KGHSH and CDR2 LQKENI come from the germline V gene. The V and J ends lost 3 bases and 2 bases, in that order; junction bases with no gene match: 13. CDR3 length equals 19 residues. CDR3 in amino acids: CASSPPGTGGVSFTDTQYF. DNA of the CDR3: TGTGCCAGCTCACCCCCGGGGACAGGGGGAGTAAGTTTCACAGATACGCAGTATTTT. Drawing the rest from reference TRBV18 and TRBJ2-3, the complete variable domain is NAGVMQNPRHLVRRRGQEARLRCSPMKGHSHVYWYRQLPEEGLKFMVYLQKENIIDESGMPKERFSAEFPKEGPSILRIQQVVRGDSAAYFCASSPPGTGGVSFTDTQYFGPGTRLTVL.

This clone was observed a handful of times. V usage is TRBV5-6 and J usage is TRBJ1-5; maybe TRBD1 (5 bases). The ends were cut back, 1 base at V and 4 bases at J, with 6 bases in the middle. Per the germline V gene, CDR1 is SGHDT and CDR2 is YYEEEE. This CDR3 has 13 amino acids. CDR3 sequence (DNA): TGTGCCAGCAGCTTGAAGGGGAATCAGCCCCAGCATTTT. Its protein product is CASSLKGNQPQHF.

The chain combines TRBV4-1 with TRBJ1-4; D might be TRBD1 (5 bases). The CDR3 length is 14 residues. Trimming removed 1 base at V and 7 bases at J, with 10 bases between. Germline values: CDR1 MGHRA, CDR2 YSYEKL. CDR3 in DNA: TGCGCCAGCAGCCAAGGGGGGGGGAGTGAAAAACTGTTTTTT. Translated: CASSQGGGSEKLFF.

The chain employs TRBV15 and TRBJ2-3; D ambiguous. CDR1 and CDR2 from the germline V gene are LNHNV and YYDKDF (reference sequence). V shed 5 bases and J shed 2 bases, with 17 bases lying between them. This CDR3 has 16 residues. CDR3 sequence reads: CATSPSSRTFTDTQYF. CDR3 in DNA: TGTGCCACCAGCCCGAGTAGCAGAACATTCACAGATACGCAGTATTTT.

This chain links TRBV28 with TRBJ1-4; no reliable D call. The CDR3 has 12 residues. V lost 5 bases to trimming and J lost 8 bases, with 9 bases between them. The germline gives CDR1 MDHEN, CDR2 SYDVKM. The CDR3 DNA sequence: TGTGCCAGCAGTCGGAGGAAGGAAAAACTGTTTTTT. Its translation is CASSRRKEKLFF.

CDR3 nucleotide sequence: TGTGCCAGCAGCGTGGACACCCAAAATGAGCAGTTCTTC. The encoded protein is CASSVDTQNEQFF. The rearrangement joins TRBV7-3 to TRBJ2-1, with a tentative D call TRBD1 (5 bases). The CDR3 extends over 13 amino acids. Germline-derived CDR1 and CDR2 are SGHTA and FQGTGA. V lost 5 bases to trimming and J lost 7 bases, with 12 bases between them.

The gene calls are TRBV6-6 and TRBJ1-1, with 7 positions matching TRBD1. The V gene's germline CDR1 is MNHNY and CDR2 SVGAGI (reference sequence). This CDR3 region has 14 residues. J was trimmed by 2 bases and V by 5 bases; bases with no gene match: 5. CDR3 region: CASSHRGPNTEAFF. The CDR3 DNA sequence: TGTGCCAGCAGTCACAGGGGACCCAACACTGAAGCTTTCTTT.

This clone was observed a handful of times. V gene TRBV29-1 combines with J gene TRBJ1-4; D uncertain. The V gene lost 7 bases and the J gene lost 1 base, with 7 bases spanning the gap. CDR3 length: 12 residues. Germline-derived CDR1 and CDR2 are SQVTM and ANQGSEA. Here the CDR3 reads CSAVITNEKLFF. CDR3 nucleotides: TGCAGCGCAGTGATAACTAATGAAAAACTGTTTTTT.

The rearrangement links TRBV15 to TRBJ1-5, with D possibly TRBD1 on 5 matching bases. Germline V gene lookup returns CDR1 LNHNV and CDR2 YYDKDF (reference sequence). The CDR3 extends over 14 amino acids. V lost 1 base to trimming and J lost 8 bases, with 12 bases between them. The CDR3 spells CATSRGGPAEPQHF. CDR3 sequence (DNA): TGTGCCACCAGCAGAGGGGGCCCGGCGGAGCCCCAGCATTTT.

The chain couples TRBV2 to TRBJ2-2, with 13 positions matching TRBD2. Trimming cost V 6 bases and J 7 bases; bases outside gene matches: 2. The CDR3 has 14 amino acids. Germline V gives CDR1 SNHLY, CDR2 FYNNEI. The CDR3 sequence is CASRLAGGVGELFF. Here the CDR3 DNA reads TGTGCCAGCAGACTAGCGGGAGGGGTCGGGGAGCTGTTTTTT.

This chain joins TRBV14 and TRBJ1-2, with 7 bases identical to TRBD1. Trimming cost V 3 bases and J 4 bases; bases outside gene matches: 8. Germline V gene data show CDR1 as SGHDN and CDR2 as FVKESK. The CDR3 extends over 15 amino acids. CDR3 sequence reads: CASSHQTTGVYGYTF. The DNA for the CDR3 is TGTGCCAGCAGCCACCAAACTACAGGGGTCTATGGCTACACCTTC.

In this sample, this clone turned up once. The V call is TRBV13, the J call TRBJ2-7; TRBD1 might be the D (6 bases). The CDR3 is 13 amino acids. Germline CDR1 is PRHDT and CDR2 is FYEKMQ (reference sequence). V shed 5 bases and J shed 3 bases, with 11 bases lying between them. The CDR3 DNA sequence: TGTGCCAGCAGCATGGACAGTAACTACGAGCAGTACTTC. Translation gives CASSMDSNYEQYF.

V is TRBV7-6 and J is TRBJ2-5; the D gene is possibly TRBD1 (5 bases). The germline V and J ends were trimmed by 5 bases and 5 bases, with 12 bases remaining between them. This CDR3 region has 13 residues. Germline-derived CDR1 and CDR2 are SGHVS and FNYEAQ. The CDR3 nucleotides read TGTGCCAGCAGCAAATCAGGGATTGAGACCCAGTACTTC. It codes for CASSKSGIETQYF. Full variable domain (missing parts from reference TRBV7-6 and TRBJ2-5): GAGVSQSPRYKVTKRGQDVALRCDPISGHVSLYWYRQALGQGPEFLTYFNYEAQQDKSGLPNDRFSAERPEGSISTLTIQRTEQRDSAMYRCASSKSGIETQYFGPGTRLLVL.

V usage is TRBV7-3 and J usage is TRBJ2-2; D remains unclear. Trimming cost V 0 bases and J 6 bases, with 5 bases left between them. Germline CDR1 is SGHTA and CDR2 is FQGTGA. The CDR3 runs 13 residues. This CDR3 reads CASSLTGSGELFF. In DNA form, the CDR3 reads TGTGCCAGCAGCTTAACCGGGTCCGGGGAGCTGTTTTTT.